This T cell receptor (beta chain) stems from a study of cytomegalovirus exposure and HLA in healthy donors. The study ran its PCR with 60 Vbeta and 13 Jbeta primers. The method was immunoSEQ multiplex PCR; TCRdb's version includes in-frame clones alone and lacks a portion of them. Of more than 90,000 clones in the sample, about three quarters were seen once. Trimming removed 0 bases at V and 0 bases at J, with 11 bases between. This CDR3 is built from 16 residues. Germline CDR1 GTSNPN, CDR2 SVGIG (reference sequence). This clonotype was obtained from a human donor in good health. The sequenced material came from PBMCs. This chain joins TRBV30 and TRBJ2-2, with D unresolved. As DNA, the CDR3 is TGTGCCTGGAGTGTACAGTGGGCCTCGAACACCGGGGAGCTGTTTTTT. Translated, it gives CAWSVQWASNTGELFF.